The entry below gives a single T cell receptor beta chain sequence along with its context. This record comes from a study of monozygotic twins with inflammatory bowel disease. Germline CDR1 reads LGHDT; CDR2 reads YNNKEL (reference sequence). This CDR3 is built from 14 residues. With the 5' RACE reads reprocessed, TCRdb shows one record per CDR3 protein and no DNA. This listing includes around 380,000 distinct CDR3 sequences. This TCR derives from a human donor with ulcerative colitis or Crohn's disease, or a healthy co-twin of an affected twin (not recorded which). The rearrangement uses TRBV3-1 and TRBJ1-1; lacking DNA, the TRBD1 call made by TCRdb goes unchecked. Material for sequencing was blood. CDR3 sequence: CASSRSLGVAEAFF. Filled out from reference TRBV3-1 and TRBJ1-1, the complete variable domain reads DTAVSQTPKYLVTQMGNDKSIKCEQNLGHDTMYWYKQDSKKFLKIMFSYNNKELIINETVPNRFSPKSPDKAHLNLHINSLELGDSAVYFCASSRSLGVAEAFFGQGTRLTVV.